The text below deals with one TCR beta chain. TCR cDNA molecules each had a unique molecular identifier. TCRdb re-derived calls from the 5' RACE reads in MiXCR, one entry per CDR3 protein. The sample includes about 110,000 distinct CDR3 sequences, under 14% of them seen just once. The data were obtained in a study of spatial heterogeneity in lung cancer. On the study more broadly: In cases with available follow-up PBMC samples, these were sequenced at a median of about two years after resection. Combinations of a unique TCR and a UMI were tallied in raw reads, and on average each appeared more than ten times.

V lost 4 bases, J lost 5 bases, and 23 bases lay in between. CDR1 DFQATT and CDR2 SNEGSKA come from the germline V gene (reference sequence). This CDR3 is built from 16 residues. Time point noted: blood at routine non-recurrence follow-up after resection. The rearrangement links TRBV20-1 to TRBJ1-1; D is perhaps TRBD1 (5 bases). This sequence was found in a female donor with early-stage non-small cell lung cancer. The material sequenced was PBMCs, taken at follow-up. Written as DNA, the CDR3 is TGCAGTGCTAAAGACCAGGAAGGCTGGGACGGGACTGAAGCTTTCTTT. It yields the protein CSAKDQEGWDGTEAFF.